A selection of T cell receptor beta chains follows, all from one sample in a study of blood T cell repertoires in COVID-19. Profiling relied on immunoSEQ multiplex PCR, and the TCRdb table lists in-frame clones only, not all of them. The sample holds some 330,000 clones, over 75% seen once. Material: PBMCs or T cells enriched from blood (not recorded which). All receptors derive from a man aged 30 to 39 who had recovered from COVID-19. CDR3s include the opening cysteine and the closing phenylalanine or tryptophan. D genes are given only for firm matches. Rows give clone size only sometimes, using once, few, many, or a class for an expanded clone.

clone size: NA; D gene: TRBD2; J gene: TRBJ2-1; V gene: TRBV9; CDR3 DNA: TGTGCCAGCAGCGTATACAGCGGGGGGTTAAATGAGCAGTTCTTC; CDR3 protein: CASSVYSGGLNEQFF
clone size: NA; D gene: TRBD1; J gene: TRBJ1-4; V gene: TRBV18; CDR3 DNA: TGTGCCAGCTCACCCCGTCAGGGGGTCGGTGAAAAACTGTTTTTT; CDR3 protein: CASSPRQGVGEKLFF
clone size: NA; D gene: NA; J gene: TRBJ1-1; V gene: TRBV18; CDR3 DNA: TGTGCCAGCTCACTTCAGACTGAAGCTTTCTTT; CDR3 protein: CASSLQTEAFF
clone size: NA; D gene: TRBD1; J gene: TRBJ1-6; V gene: TRBV5-1; CDR3 DNA: TGCGCCAGCAGCTTGTGGCAGGGGGCAGAATCACCCCTCCACTTT; CDR3 protein: CASSLWQGAESPLHF
clone size: NA; D gene: NA; J gene: TRBJ2-7; V gene: TRBV18; CDR3 DNA: TGTGCCAGCTCAGAAACAGGTTACGAGCAGTACTTC; CDR3 protein: CASSETGYEQYF
clone size: once; D gene: NA; J gene: TRBJ1-5; V gene: TRBV23-1; CDR3 DNA: TGCGCCAGCATCCAAGCCGAAGGGGACAATCAGCCCCAGCATTTT; CDR3 protein: CASIQAEGDNQPQHF
clone size: few; D gene: NA; J gene: TRBJ2-1; V gene: TRBV24-1; CDR3 DNA: TGTGCCACCCGACAGAGCTCCTACAATGAGCAGTTCTTC; CDR3 protein: CATRQSSYNEQFF
clone size: NA; D gene: NA; J gene: TRBJ1-1; V gene: TRBV7-9; CDR3 DNA: TGTGCCAGCAGCACCCGGACAGATGAAGCTTTCTTT; CDR3 protein: CASSTRTDEAFF
clone size: few; D gene: TRBD1; J gene: TRBJ1-3; V gene: TRBV27; CDR3 DNA: TGTGCCAGCAGTCCTACAGGGGGCACCGGAAACACCATATATTTT; CDR3 protein: CASSPTGGTGNTIYF
clone size: NA; D gene: TRBD1; J gene: TRBJ1-3; V gene: TRBV19; CDR3 DNA: TGTGCCAGTAGTATCAAATCCACCGGGACAGGGTCTGGAAACACCATATATTTT; CDR3 protein: CASSIKSTGTGSGNTIYF
clone size: NA; D gene: TRBD1; J gene: TRBJ2-3; V gene: TRBV5-1; CDR3 DNA: TGCGCCAGCAGCCCGCAGGGGGCGCCTAACACAGATACGCAGTATTTT; CDR3 protein: CASSPQGAPNTDTQYF
clone size: NA; D gene: TRBD1; J gene: TRBJ2-1; V gene: TRBV7-9; CDR3 DNA: TGTGCCAGCAGCTCCGGACAGGGCTACAATGAGCAGTTCTTC; CDR3 protein: CASSSGQGYNEQFF
clone size: NA; D gene: NA; J gene: TRBJ2-2; V gene: TRBV29-1; CDR3 DNA: TGCAGCGTCAGGTCCGAAACCGGGGAGCTGTTTTTT; CDR3 protein: CSVRSETGELFF
clone size: NA; D gene: TRBD1; J gene: TRBJ2-4; V gene: TRBV7-9; CDR3 DNA: TGTGCCAGCAGCTTAGTGTCAGGGGGCGTTAGAAACATTCAGTACTTC; CDR3 protein: CASSLVSGGVRNIQYF
clone size: NA; D gene: NA; J gene: TRBJ1-5; V gene: TRBV9; CDR3 DNA: TGTGCCAGCAGCGTAGGGGTTGGAGGAGATCAGCCCCAGCATTTT; CDR3 protein: CASSVGVGGDQPQHF
clone size: NA; D gene: NA; J gene: TRBJ1-1; V gene: TRBV5-1; CDR3 DNA: TGCGCCAGCAGCTTGGAGACAACTCAAGCTTTCTTT; CDR3 protein: CASSLETTQAFF
clone size: few; D gene: NA; J gene: TRBJ1-3; V gene: TRBV2; CDR3 DNA: TGTGCCAGCAGTGAAGAGCGTTCGACTGGAAACACCATATATTTT; CDR3 protein: CASSEERSTGNTIYF
clone size: NA; D gene: NA; J gene: TRBJ1-3; V gene: TRBV3-1/TRBV3-2; CDR3 DNA: TGTGCCAGCAGCCTTGATGGCGGCTCTGGAAACACCATATATTTT; CDR3 protein: CASSLDGGSGNTIYF
clone size: NA; D gene: TRBD2; J gene: TRBJ2-1; V gene: TRBV5-4; CDR3 DNA: TGTGCCAGCAGCACCCGGACTAGCGGCGCGGTTGATGAGCAGTTCTTC; CDR3 protein: CASSTRTSGAVDEQFF
clone size: NA; D gene: NA; J gene: TRBJ1-2; V gene: TRBV6-5; CDR3 DNA: TGTGCCAGCAGTTTCGGACAGATAAAGCACCTTGGCGGCTACACCTTC; CDR3 protein: CASSFGQIKHLGGYTF
clone size: NA; D gene: TRBD2; J gene: TRBJ2-5; V gene: TRBV4-2; CDR3 DNA: TGTGCCAGCAGCCAAGATTTAGCGGGGGGGCATGAGACCCAGTACTTC; CDR3 protein: CASSQDLAGGHETQYF
clone size: NA; D gene: NA; J gene: TRBJ1-2; V gene: TRBV7-2; CDR3 DNA: TGTGCCAGCAGCTTAGCTACAGTCAACTATGGCTACACCTTC; CDR3 protein: CASSLATVNYGYTF